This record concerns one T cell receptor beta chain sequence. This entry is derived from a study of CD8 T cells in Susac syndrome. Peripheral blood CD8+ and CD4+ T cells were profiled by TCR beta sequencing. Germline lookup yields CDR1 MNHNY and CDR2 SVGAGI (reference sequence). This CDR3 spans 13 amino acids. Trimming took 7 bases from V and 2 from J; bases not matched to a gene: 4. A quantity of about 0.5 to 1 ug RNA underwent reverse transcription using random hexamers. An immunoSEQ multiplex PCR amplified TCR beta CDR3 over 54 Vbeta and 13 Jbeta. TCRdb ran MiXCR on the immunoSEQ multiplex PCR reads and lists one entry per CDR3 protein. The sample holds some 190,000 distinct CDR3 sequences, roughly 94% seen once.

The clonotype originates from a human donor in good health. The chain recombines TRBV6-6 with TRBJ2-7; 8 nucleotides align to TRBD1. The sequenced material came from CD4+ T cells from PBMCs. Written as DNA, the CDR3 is TGTGCCAGCATGAACAGGGGGGCCTACGAGCAGTACTTC. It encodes CASMNRGAYEQYF.